Below, 13 T cell receptor beta chains from the same sample are listed, as sequenced in a study of Ad26.COV2.S vaccination and SARS-CoV-2 variants. The method was immunoSEQ multiplex PCR; TCRdb's version includes in-frame clones alone and lacks a portion of them. Of 400,000 to 450,000 clones listed, around nine tenths are singletons. The sample's treatment: 19 received Ad26.COV2.S at low or high dose, single or two shots; roughly five received placebo; per-sample allocation not given. Specimens were obtained on day 63 following the first vaccine or placebo injection. The sample here was peripheral blood, taken in a trial of Ad26.COV2.S vaccine versus placebo. These receptors all come from a person between 18 and 60 years old who received the Ad26.COV2.S COVID-19 vaccine or a placebo.

This chain joins TRBV20-1 and TRBJ2-7, with D possibly TRBD1 on 5 matching bases. V lost 3 bases and J lost 5, with 17 bases in between. The CDR3 spans 14 residues. Germline CDR1 reads DFQATT; CDR2 reads SNEGSKA (reference sequence). DNA of the CDR3: TGCAGTGCTAGTAGACCCACTGGGGCCCACGAGCAGTACTTC. This gives the protein CSASRPTGAHEQYF.

This chain connects TRBV28 to TRBJ2-1, with TRBD2 identical over 13 bases. With V trimmed by 4 bases and J by 6 bases, 9 bases remained unmatched. Germline V gene sequence: CDR1 MDHEN, CDR2 SYDVKM. The CDR3 is 17 residues long. In nucleotides, the CDR3 is TGTGCCAGCAGTTCTTATGGACTAGCGGGAGTCTCCAATGAGCAGTTCTTC. Its protein is CASSSYGLAGVSNEQFF. Combining the CDR3 with reference TRBV28 and TRBJ2-1 gives the whole variable domain DVKVTQSSRYLVKRTGEKVFLECVQDMDHENMFWYRQDPGLGLRLIYFSYDVKMKEKGDIPEGYSVSREKKERFSLILESASTNQTSMYLCASSSYGLAGVSNEQFFGPGTRLTVL.

The sample holds one count of this clone. The CDR3 reads CASSRTAGYGYTF. CDR3 sequence (DNA): TGCGCCAGCAGCCGGACAGCTGGCTATGGCTACACCTTC. The V gene is TRBV4-3, the J gene TRBJ1-2, with D tentatively TRBD1 (6 bases). In germline, CDR1 is LGHNA, CDR2 YSLEER. Trimming shortened V by 4 bases and J by 4 bases, and 10 bases separated the two germline ends. The CDR3 is 13 residues long.

This clone was detected only a few times. This sample also contains other DNA sequences that code for the same CDR3. This chain connects TRBV27 to TRBJ1-5; possible D gene TRBD1, 5 bases. The germline V and J ends were trimmed by 2 bases and 1 base, with 6 bases remaining between them. In germline, CDR1 is MNHEY, CDR2 SMNVEV (reference sequence). CDR3 length equals 14 residues. The CDR3 sequence: CASSLGGSNQPQHF. CDR3 sequence (DNA): TGTGCCAGCAGTTTAGGGGGGAGCAATCAGCCCCAGCATTTT.

The genes are TRBV4-1 and TRBJ1-5; 7 bases are shared with TRBD1. V dropped 3 bases and J dropped 2; count of bases not matched to a gene: 4. There are 15 residues in the CDR3. Germline CDR1 is MGHRA and CDR2 is YSYEKL. In nucleotides, the CDR3 is TGCGCCAGCAGCCAGGGACAGACTGGCAATCAGCCCCAGCATTTT. This translates into CASSQGQTGNQPQHF.

The chain joins TRBV28 to TRBJ1-5; 7 bases line up with TRBD1. CDR1 and CDR2 (germline): MDHEN, SYDVKM. The CDR3 extends over 19 amino acids. Unmatched junction bases numbered 21, after V lost 7 bases and J lost 3 bases. CDR3 sequence (DNA): TGTGCCAGCACCCTACCGACAGGGAACTTGCCAGATCTCAATCAGCCCCAGCATTTT. This encodes CASTLPTGNLPDLNQPQHF.

In nucleotides, the CDR3 is TGTGCCAGCAGCTCCCCCCTAAGTCAGTACGAGCAGTACTTC. Amino acids: CASSSPLSQYEQYF. The chain is built from TRBV7-9 and TRBJ2-7; no reliable D call. Trimming removed 4 bases from V and 4 bases from J, with 14 bases in between. The CDR3 spans 14 residues. Germline CDR1 and CDR2: SEHNR and FQNEAQ (reference sequence).

This clone appeared a single time. This chain uses TRBV27 with TRBJ2-2; 11 nucleotides align to TRBD1. CDR3 length: 16 amino acids. Germline assignment: CDR1 MNHEY and CDR2 SMNVEV (reference sequence). With 3 bases clipped from V and 7 bases from J, the junction kept 7 bases outside the gene matches. The DNA of the CDR3 is TGTGCCAGCAGTTTCGGGACAGGGGGAAGGTTCGGGGAGCTGTTTTTT. This encodes CASSFGTGGRFGELFF.

The chain couples TRBV30 to TRBJ2-7, with D unresolved. The CDR3 runs to 12 residues. Germline CDR1 reads GTSNPN; CDR2 reads SVGIG (reference sequence). The ends were cut back, 2 bases at V and 5 bases at J, with 10 bases in the middle. The CDR3 spells CAWSRSTNEQYF. The DNA of the CDR3 is TGTGCCTGGAGTCGGTCTACGAACGAGCAGTACTTC.

The chain joins TRBV29-1 to TRBJ2-2; D not certain. Trimming left V 4 bases short and J 2 bases short, with 8 bases between. The CDR3 runs to 13 residues. Looked up from germline, CDR1 is SQVTM and CDR2 is ANQGSEA. CDR3 sequence (DNA): TGCAGCGTTGGAGCCCTAAACACCGGGGAGCTGTTTTTT. This codes for CSVGALNTGELFF.

V gene TRBV19 combines with J gene TRBJ2-1, with D possibly matching TRBD2 (5 bases). V dropped 5 bases and J dropped 6 bases, with 17 bases sitting between them. This CDR3 region has 15 residues. The V gene's germline CDR1 is LNHDA and CDR2 SQIVND (reference sequence). The CDR3 sequence is CASSSGLGNRNEQFF. The CDR3 DNA sequence: TGTGCCAGTAGTTCTGGACTGGGAAATCGCAATGAGCAGTTCTTC.

This clone was picked up a small number of times. The chain carries TRBV18 and TRBJ1-5, with a tentative D call TRBD1 (6 bases). Trimming took off 2 bases at V and 7 bases at J, with 9 bases between the two ends. Germline values: CDR1 KGHSH, CDR2 LQKENI. This CDR3 is built from 13 residues. CDR3 sequence: CASSPLQGQPQHF. DNA for the CDR3: TGTGCCAGCTCACCATTACAGGGCCAGCCCCAGCATTTT.

The chain combines TRBV4-1 with TRBJ1-1, with TRBD1 identical over 10 bases. V trimming: 3 bases; J trimming: 5 bases; junction bases outside the gene matches: 12. The germline gives CDR1 MGHRA, CDR2 YSYEKL. The CDR3 is made up of 17 amino acids. CDR3 nucleotides: TGCGCCAGCAGCCAGGTGGGACAGGGGCCTTTGAGGACTGAAGCTTTCTTT. Protein product: CASSQVGQGPLRTEAFF.